The 24 T cell receptor beta chains reported below all come from one sample, sequenced in a study of TIL therapy for anti-PD-1-resistant metastatic lung cancer. As to time point: pre-treatment sample, taken before nivolumab and TIL therapy. The immunoSEQ assay was v3. Libraries were prepared by immunoSEQ multiplex PCR; TCRdb keeps only in-frame clonotypes and omits some of them. The table records around 15,000 clones, around 68% of them present only once. The sample consisted of blood, taken at baseline. These receptor sequences come from a person aged 25-85 years with non-small cell lung cancer.

The gene calls are TRBV11-2 and TRBJ2-7, with TRBD1 identical over 9 bases. This CDR3 spans 14 amino acids. With 3 bases clipped from V and 4 bases from J, the junction kept 4 bases outside the gene matches. CDR1 and CDR2 (germline): SGHAT, FQNNGV. CDR3 sequence: CASSFPGQGYEQYF. For the CDR3, the DNA is TGTGCCAGCAGCTTTCCGGGACAGGGTTACGAGCAGTACTTC.

This clone is a singleton in its sample. The rearrangement links TRBV30 to TRBJ1-4, with TRBD1 matching 8 bases. J lost 8 bases, V lost 3 bases, and 5 bases had no gene match. The CDR3 extends over 13 amino acids. In germline, CDR1 is GTSNPN, CDR2 SVGIG (reference sequence). The CDR3 bases are TGTGCCTGGAGAGGACAGGGCGGAGAAAAACTGTTTTTT. This encodes CAWRGQGGEKLFF.

The chain couples TRBV4-1 to TRBJ1-5; tentative D call: TRBD1 (5 bases). Looked up from germline, CDR1 is MGHRA and CDR2 is YSYEKL. This CDR3 comprises 15 residues. V was clipped by 1 base and J by 7 bases, with 14 bases between them. CDR3 protein: CASSQVLVGGQPQHF. CDR3 coding DNA: TGCGCCAGCAGCCAAGTCCTGGTGGGGGGACAGCCCCAGCATTTT.

The chain uses TRBV4-1 and TRBJ1-5; TRBD1 is a possible D gene (5 bases). Germline values: CDR1 MGHRA, CDR2 YSYEKL. The CDR3 spans 15 residues. The V and J ends lost 1 base and 5 bases respectively, with 12 bases between them. CDR3 coding DNA: TGCGCCAGCAGCCAAGTAATCGACAGAGATCAGCCCCAGCATTTT. Its translation is CASSQVIDRDQPQHF.

V and J are TRBV23-1 and TRBJ1-1; TRBD1 aligns across 7 bases. TRBV23-1 carries the ORF label, with uncertain function. CDR3 length equals 16 residues. V lost 2 bases and J lost 0; bases outside the gene matches: 6. CDR3 protein: CASSQKGTVMNTEAFF. Written as DNA, the CDR3 is TGCGCCAGCAGTCAAAAAGGGACAGTTATGAACACTGAAGCTTTCTTT.

This chain links TRBV7-9 with TRBJ2-3; 8 bases align to TRBD2. Germline V lookup: CDR1 SEHNR, CDR2 FQNEAQ (reference sequence). The CDR3 runs 17 residues. V dropped 4 bases and J dropped 4; count of bases not matched to a gene: 13. This CDR3 is CASSSFGSGGRADTQYF. CDR3 bases: TGTGCCAGCAGCTCCTTTGGGAGCGGGGGACGCGCAGATACGCAGTATTTT.

The rearrangement joins TRBV19 to TRBJ1-5, with D possibly matching TRBD1 (6 bases). The CDR3 has 14 residues. Trimming stripped 6 bases from V and 4 bases from J, with 13 bases between. Germline V lookup: CDR1 LNHDA, CDR2 SQIVND (reference sequence). The CDR3 sequence is CASSSRGRNQPQHF. For the CDR3, the DNA is TGTGCCAGTAGCAGCCGGGGGCGGAATCAGCCCCAGCATTTT.

For the CDR3, the DNA is TGTGCCAGCAGCGTTAGCGGGAGCACCTACGAGCAGTACTTC. Translated, it gives CASSVSGSTYEQYF. The chain carries TRBV11-2 and TRBJ2-7; 9 bases are shared with TRBD2. The CDR3 has 14 amino acids. With V trimmed by 5 bases and J by 2 bases, 4 bases remained unmatched. The germline gives CDR1 SGHAT, CDR2 FQNNGV. Variable domain in full (rest from reference TRBV11-2 and TRBJ2-7): EAGVAQSPRYKIIEKRQSVAFWCNPISGHATLYWYQQILGQGPKLLIQFQNNGVVDDSQLPKDRFSAERLKGVDSTLKIQPAKLEDSAVYLCASSVSGSTYEQYFGPGTRLTVT.

CDR3 region: CASSLDRTSAYGYTF. The CDR3 DNA is TGTGCCAGCAGCTTGGACAGGACGAGCGCCTATGGCTACACCTTC. The rearrangement joins TRBV5-6 to TRBJ1-2, with D possibly matching TRBD1 (5 bases). Trimming cost V 0 bases and J 4 bases, with 13 bases left between them. Germline V gene lookup returns CDR1 SGHDT and CDR2 YYEEEE. The CDR3 spans 15 residues.

The rearrangement links TRBV5-4 to TRBJ2-5; D gene uncertain. V lost 6 bases, J lost 4 bases, and 10 bases lay in between. The germline CDR1 and CDR2 sequences are SGHNT and YYREEE (reference sequence). The CDR3 is 12 amino acids. CDR3 nucleotide sequence: TGTGCCAGCAATCAGCGCGGAGAGACCCAGTACTTC. As protein: CASNQRGETQYF.

The chain employs TRBV7-2 and TRBJ1-2; D is unresolved. The CDR3 is 12 amino acids. Germline loops: CDR1 SGHTA, CDR2 FQGNSA. Trimming removed 5 bases at V and 5 bases at J, with 9 bases between. CDR3 sequence reads: CASSEHGYGYTF. Written as DNA, the CDR3 is TGTGCCAGCAGCGAACATGGGTATGGCTACACCTTC.

This clone was found once. V is TRBV11-3 and J is TRBJ2-2; perhaps TRBD2 as D (5 bases). Trimming removed 5 bases from V and 13 bases from J, with 14 bases in between. Germline loops: CDR1 SGHNT, CDR2 YENEEA. The CDR3 runs to 12 residues. The CDR3: CASSRVEGSLFF. The CDR3 bases are TGTGCCAGCAGCCGAGTCGAGGGATCGCTGTTTTTT.

The chain combines TRBV11-2 with TRBJ1-4, with D perhaps TRBD1 (6 bases). CDR1 is SGHAT and CDR2 is FQNNGV in the germline V gene. The CDR3 loop spans 15 amino acids. Between the trimmed V and J ends, which lost 5 bases and 10 bases, there was a span of 20 bases. CDR3 residues: CASSTSGAASSKLFF. The CDR3 nucleotides are TGTGCCAGCAGCACCTCAGGGGCCGCGTCCTCAAAACTGTTTTTT.

The rearrangement uses TRBV20-1 and TRBJ2-5, with D perhaps assigned TRBD1 or TRBD2 (6 bases each). The V end lost 5 bases, the J end lost 12 bases, and 16 bases lay between the germline ends. Germline CDR1 is DFQATT and CDR2 is SNEGSKA (reference sequence). The CDR3 is 11 residues long. The CDR3 spells CSAGLGAGKYF. DNA for the CDR3: TGCAGTGCTGGCCTGGGGGCGGGGAAGTACTTC.

V usage is TRBV29-1 and J usage is TRBJ1-3; D remains ambiguous. The germline gives CDR1 SQVTM, CDR2 ANQGSEA. The CDR3 runs to 12 residues. Trimming removed 4 bases at V and 4 bases at J, with 8 bases between. The CDR3 DNA sequence: TGCAGCGTTGGGACCGAGGGAAACACCATATATTTT. It translates to CSVGTEGNTIYF.

The chain employs TRBV5-4 and TRBJ2-5; 8 bases line up with TRBD1. This CDR3 comprises 16 residues. The V gene's germline CDR1 is SGHNT and CDR2 YYREEE (reference sequence). V trimming: 4 bases; J trimming: 4 bases; junction bases outside the gene matches: 12. This CDR3 is CASSQASGRGRETQYF. The CDR3 DNA sequence: TGTGCCAGCAGCCAGGCGTCCGGCAGGGGGCGAGAGACCCAGTACTTC.

This rearrangement joins TRBV5-6 to TRBJ2-2; 12 nucleotides match TRBD2. J gave up 6 bases and V 7 bases, and 4 bases lay outside the gene matches. This CDR3 contains 14 residues. Germline V gene data show CDR1 as SGHDT and CDR2 as YYEEEE. The CDR3 bases are TGTGCCAGCTCATCTAGCGGGGGGGCCGGGGAGCTGTTTTTT. This sequence encodes CASSSSGGAGELFF.

The V gene is TRBV7-2, the J gene TRBJ2-4, with 8 bases matching TRBD2. The CDR3 is made up of 15 amino acids. Germline CDR1 reads SGHTA; CDR2 reads FQGNSA. Trimming removed 6 bases from V and 0 bases from J; junction bases left unmatched: 4. The CDR3 protein is CASRGSGEAKNIQYF. The CDR3 nucleotides read TGTGCCAGCAGAGGTAGCGGGGAAGCCAAAAACATTCAGTACTTC.

The gene calls are TRBV11-2 and TRBJ2-1; perhaps TRBD2 as D (5 bases). CDR3 length: 19 residues. Trimming removed 5 bases from V and 0 bases from J, with 23 bases in between. CDR1 is SGHAT and CDR2 is FQNNGV in the germline V gene. CDR3 sequence (DNA): TGTGCCAGCAGCCGCGGGCGGACCGCAGGCCTGAGCTCCTACAATGAGCAGTTCTTC. Translation gives CASSRGRTAGLSSYNEQFF.

The chain has TRBV15 and TRBJ1-6, with a possible D match to TRBD1 (6 bases). This CDR3 region has 13 residues. The V and J ends lost 5 bases and 8 bases respectively, with 10 bases between them. The germline V gene encodes CDR1 LNHNV and CDR2 YYDKDF (reference sequence). CDR3 sequence: CATSSGTYSPLHF. The CDR3 coding sequence is TGTGCCACCAGCTCCGGGACATATTCACCCCTCCACTTT.

The CDR3 sequence is CASSQERGGGTEAFF. CDR3 coding DNA: TGCGCCAGCAGCCAAGAAAGAGGGGGGGGTACTGAAGCTTTCTTT. This chain uses TRBV4-3 with TRBJ1-1; maybe TRBD1 (6 bases). CDR1 is LGHNA and CDR2 is YSLEER in the germline V gene. The CDR3 is 15 amino acids. Trimming removed 0 bases at V and 5 bases at J, with 13 bases between.

The chain combines TRBV5-1 with TRBJ2-5, with TRBD2 identical over 7 bases. Germline V gene lookup returns CDR1 SGHRS and CDR2 YFSETQ. V gave up 5 bases and J gave up 6 bases; unmatched junction bases: 7. The CDR3 is 13 amino acids. DNA for the CDR3: TGCGCCAGCAGGAGGGAGGGTATACAGACCCAGTACTTC. The encoded protein is CASRREGIQTQYF. The entire variable domain, with the rest obtained from reference TRBV5-1 and TRBJ2-5, is as follows: KAGVTQTPRYLIKTRGQQVTLSCSPISGHRSVSWYQQTPGQGLQFLFEYFSETQRNKGNFPGRFSGRQFSNSRSEMNVSTLELGDSALYLCASRREGIQTQYFGPGTRLLVL.

This rearrangement joins TRBV7-3 to TRBJ1-1; 12 positions match TRBD1. This CDR3 has 15 residues. Germline CDR1 SGHTA, CDR2 FQGTGA. Trimming cost V 5 bases and J 6 bases; bases outside gene matches: 7. The CDR3 loop is CASSAGTGGASEAFF. The CDR3 region has the DNA TGTGCCAGCAGCGCCGGGACAGGGGGCGCCTCTGAAGCTTTCTTT.

The chain joins TRBV10-1 to TRBJ1-1; tentative D call: TRBD1 (5 bases). CDR1 WNHNN and CDR2 SYGVQD come from the germline V gene (reference sequence). The germline V and J ends were trimmed by 5 bases and 1 base, with 11 bases remaining between them. The CDR3 is 14 residues long. The CDR3 is CASSNSQANTEAFF. CDR3 nucleotides: TGCGCCAGCAGTAATTCACAGGCGAACACTGAAGCTTTCTTT.